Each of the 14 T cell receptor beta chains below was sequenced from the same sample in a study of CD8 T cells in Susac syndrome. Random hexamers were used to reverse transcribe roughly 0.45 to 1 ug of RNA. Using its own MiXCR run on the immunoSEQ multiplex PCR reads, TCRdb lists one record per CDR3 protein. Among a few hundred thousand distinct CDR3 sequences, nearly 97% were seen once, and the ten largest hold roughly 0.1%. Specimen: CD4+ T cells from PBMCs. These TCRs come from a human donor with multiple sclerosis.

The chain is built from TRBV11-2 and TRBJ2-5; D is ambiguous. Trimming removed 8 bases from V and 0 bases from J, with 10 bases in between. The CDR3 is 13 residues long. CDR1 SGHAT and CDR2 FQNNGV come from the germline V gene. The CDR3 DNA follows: TGTGCCAGCGGGATGGGGTACCAAGAGACCCAGTACTTC. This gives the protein CASGMGYQETQYF.

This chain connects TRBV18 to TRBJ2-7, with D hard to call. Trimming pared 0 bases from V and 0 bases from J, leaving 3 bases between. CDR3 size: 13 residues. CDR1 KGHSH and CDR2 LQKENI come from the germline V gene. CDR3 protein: CASSPPSSYEQYF. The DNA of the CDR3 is TGTGCCAGCTCACCACCCAGCTCCTACGAGCAGTACTTC.

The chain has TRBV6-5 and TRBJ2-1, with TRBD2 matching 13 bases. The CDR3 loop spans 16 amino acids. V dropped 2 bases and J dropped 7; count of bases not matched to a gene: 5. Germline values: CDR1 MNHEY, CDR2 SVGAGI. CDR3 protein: CASSYRTSGRGNEQFF. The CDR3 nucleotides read TGTGCCAGCAGTTACCGGACTAGCGGGAGAGGTAATGAGCAGTTCTTC.

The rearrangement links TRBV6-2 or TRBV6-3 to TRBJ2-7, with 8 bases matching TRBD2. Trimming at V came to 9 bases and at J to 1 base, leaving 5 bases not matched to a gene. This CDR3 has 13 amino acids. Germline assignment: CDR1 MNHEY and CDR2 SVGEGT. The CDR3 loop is CASTGTSSYEQYF. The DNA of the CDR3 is TGTGCCAGTACCGGGACTAGTTCCTACGAGCAGTACTTC.

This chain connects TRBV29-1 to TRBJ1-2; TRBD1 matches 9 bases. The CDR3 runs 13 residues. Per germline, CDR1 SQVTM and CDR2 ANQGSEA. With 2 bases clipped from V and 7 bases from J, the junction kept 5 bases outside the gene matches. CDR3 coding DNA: TGCAGCGTTGAACCACAGGGGGCGGGTGGCTACACCTTC. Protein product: CSVEPQGAGGYTF.

DNA for the CDR3: TGTGCCAGCTCACCACCGACCGGGGAACGGGGGGGCTACACCTTC. Its translation: CASSPPTGERGGYTF. This sequence joins TRBV18 and TRBJ1-2; a weak D match, TRBD1 (5 bases). Trimming cost V 0 bases and J 8 bases, with 16 bases left between them. The CDR3 has 15 amino acids. Germline loops: CDR1 KGHSH, CDR2 LQKENI.

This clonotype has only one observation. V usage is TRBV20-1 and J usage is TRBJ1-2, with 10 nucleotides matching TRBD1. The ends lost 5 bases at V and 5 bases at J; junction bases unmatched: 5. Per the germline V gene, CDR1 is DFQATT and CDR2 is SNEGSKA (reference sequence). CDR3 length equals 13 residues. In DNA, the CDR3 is TGCAGTGCTCCAAGGACAGGGGGGTATGGCTACACCTTC. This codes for CSAPRTGGYGYTF.

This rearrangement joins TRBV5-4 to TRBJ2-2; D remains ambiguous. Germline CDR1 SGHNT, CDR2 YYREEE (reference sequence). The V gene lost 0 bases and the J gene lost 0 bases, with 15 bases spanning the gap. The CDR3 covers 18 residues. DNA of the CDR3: TGTGCCAGCAGCTTGGATTTGTCGGTTCGGTCGAACACCGGGGAGCTGTTTTTT. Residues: CASSLDLSVRSNTGELFF.

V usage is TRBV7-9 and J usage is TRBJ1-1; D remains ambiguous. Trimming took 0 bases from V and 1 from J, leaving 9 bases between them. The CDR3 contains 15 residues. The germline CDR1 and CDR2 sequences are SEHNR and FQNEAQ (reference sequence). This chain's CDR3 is CASSLAGRPNTEAFF. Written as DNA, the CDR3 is TGTGCCAGCAGCTTAGCTGGCAGGCCGAACACTGAAGCTTTCTTT.

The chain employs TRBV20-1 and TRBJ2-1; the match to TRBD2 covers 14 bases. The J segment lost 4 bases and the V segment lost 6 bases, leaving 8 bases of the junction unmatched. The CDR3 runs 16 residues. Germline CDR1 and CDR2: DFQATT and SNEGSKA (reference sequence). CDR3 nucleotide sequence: TGCAGTGCGAGAACTGGACTAGCGGGAGGTTACAATGAGCAGTTCTTC. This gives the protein CSARTGLAGGYNEQFF.

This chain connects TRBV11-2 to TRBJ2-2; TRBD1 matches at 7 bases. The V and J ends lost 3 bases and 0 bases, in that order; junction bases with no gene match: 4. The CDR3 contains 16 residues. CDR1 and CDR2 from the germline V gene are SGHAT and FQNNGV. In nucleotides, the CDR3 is TGTGCCAGCAGCTTTGACAGGGCCGCGAACACCGGGGAGCTGTTTTTT. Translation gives CASSFDRAANTGELFF.

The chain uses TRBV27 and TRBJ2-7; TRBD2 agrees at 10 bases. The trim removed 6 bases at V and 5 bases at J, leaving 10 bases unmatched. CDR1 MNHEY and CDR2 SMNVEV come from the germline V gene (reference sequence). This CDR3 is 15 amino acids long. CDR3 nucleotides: TGTGCCAGCAGCTCCCGTGAGCGGGGGGGCCACGAGCAGTACTTC. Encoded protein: CASSSRERGGHEQYF.

This chain's CDR3 is CASSQDVGFSYGYTF. CDR3 nucleotides: TGTGCCAGCAGCCAAGATGTTGGTTTCTCGTATGGCTACACCTTC. This sequence joins TRBV3-1 and TRBJ1-2; D is uncertain. Germline CDR1 and CDR2: LGHDT and YNNKEL (reference sequence). V gave up 0 bases and J gave up 5 bases, with 13 bases separating them. The CDR3 totals 15 residues. The full variable domain, in which reference TRBV3-1 and TRBJ1-2 provide the parts outside the CDR3, is DTAVSQTPKYLVTQMGNDKSIKCEQNLGHDTMYWYKQDSKKFLKIMFSYNNKELIINETVPNRFSPKSPDKAHLNLHINSLELGDSAVYFCASSQDVGFSYGYTFGSGTRLTVV.

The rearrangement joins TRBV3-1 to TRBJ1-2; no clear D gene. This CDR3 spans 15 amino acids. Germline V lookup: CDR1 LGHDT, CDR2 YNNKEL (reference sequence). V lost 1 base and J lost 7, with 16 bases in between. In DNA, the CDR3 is TGTGCCAGCAGCCAAGTTATGGCGGGCTTGGGTGGCTACACCTTC. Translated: CASSQVMAGLGGYTF.